The T cell receptor beta chain described here comes from a study of metastatic and nonmetastatic thyroid tumors. This CDR3 has 12 amino acids. Trimming took 5 bases from V and 11 from J; bases not matched to a gene: 5. Per the germline V gene, CDR1 is KGHDR and CDR2 is SFDVKD. Patients were all untreated before their thyroid surgery. This clone was seen repeatedly, ten times or more. Through MiXCR, TCRdb re-clonotyped the PCR reads. Among tens of thousands of clones, about an eighth were seen once, and the ten largest hold 7% to 9.5%. The sample consisted of blood. The sequence was obtained from a male donor with papillary thyroid cancer or a benign thyroid nodule (not recorded which). Some clones in this sample may be carry-over from other donors' samples. The chain couples TRBV24-1 to TRBJ2-1; 7 bases map to TRBD2. CDR3 sequence (DNA): TGTGCCACCAGTGCAGGGAGCGGGAAGCAGTTCTTC. Translation: CATSAGSGKQFF.